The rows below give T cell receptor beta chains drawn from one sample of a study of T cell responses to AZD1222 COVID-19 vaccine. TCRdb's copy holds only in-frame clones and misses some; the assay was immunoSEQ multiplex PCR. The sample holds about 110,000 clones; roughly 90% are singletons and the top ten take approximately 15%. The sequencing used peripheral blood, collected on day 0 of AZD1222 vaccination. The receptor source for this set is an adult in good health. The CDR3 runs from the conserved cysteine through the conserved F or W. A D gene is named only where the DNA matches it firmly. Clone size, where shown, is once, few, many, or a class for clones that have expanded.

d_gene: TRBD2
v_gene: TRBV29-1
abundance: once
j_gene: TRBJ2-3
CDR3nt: TGCAGCGTGGGAGGGACTAGCGGAAAAAAGACCACTAGCACAGATACGCAGTATTTT
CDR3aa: CSVGGTSGKKTTSTDTQYF

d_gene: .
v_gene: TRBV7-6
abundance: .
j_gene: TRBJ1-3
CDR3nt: TGTGCCAGCAGCTTAGCCCGATTTGGTTCTGGAAACACCATATATTTT
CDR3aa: CASSLARFGSGNTIYF

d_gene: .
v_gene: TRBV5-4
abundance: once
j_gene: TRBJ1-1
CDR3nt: TGTGCCAGCAGCTTCGTACAGTCGAGGACTGAAGCTTTCTTT
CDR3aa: CASSFVQSRTEAFF

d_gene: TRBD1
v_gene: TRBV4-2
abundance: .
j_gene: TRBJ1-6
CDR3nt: TGTGCCAGCAGCCAAGAGTGGAGAGGGGGCCTTCGTAATTCACCCCTCCACTTT
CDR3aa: CASSQEWRGGLRNSPLHF

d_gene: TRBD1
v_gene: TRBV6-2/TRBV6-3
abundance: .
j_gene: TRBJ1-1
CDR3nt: TGTGCCAGCAGTTACATTACGGGACAGGGGATGAACACTGAAGCTTTCTTT
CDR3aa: CASSYITGQGMNTEAFF

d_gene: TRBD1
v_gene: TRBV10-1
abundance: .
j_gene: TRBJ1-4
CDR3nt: TGCGCCAGCAGAGAAGACAGGGACCCCTGTCGGGATGAAAAACTGTTTTTT
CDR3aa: CASREDRDPCRDEKLFF

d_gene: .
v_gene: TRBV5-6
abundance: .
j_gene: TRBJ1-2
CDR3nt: TGTGCCAGCAGCTTGGTGGCCAGGACATATGGCTACACCTTC
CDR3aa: CASSLVARTYGYTF

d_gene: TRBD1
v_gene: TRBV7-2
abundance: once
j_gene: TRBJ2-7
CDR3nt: TGTGCCAGCAGCTTAGGGGGACAGATCGCCTACGAGCAGTACTTC
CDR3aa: CASSLGGQIAYEQYF

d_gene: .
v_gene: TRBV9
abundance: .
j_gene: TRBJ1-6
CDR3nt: TGTGCCAGCAGCGACAGGGTCGGGCCCCTCCACTTT
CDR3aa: CASSDRVGPLHF

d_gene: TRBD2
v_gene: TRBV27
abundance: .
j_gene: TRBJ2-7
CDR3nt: TGTGCCAGCAGAAGGACTAGCGGACAACTCTACGAGCAGTACTTC
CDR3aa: CASRRTSGQLYEQYF

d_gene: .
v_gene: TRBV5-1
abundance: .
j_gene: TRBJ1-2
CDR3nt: TGCGCCAGCAGCCCCGACGGGGGGATGTATGGCTACACCTTC
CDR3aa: CASSPDGGMYGYTF

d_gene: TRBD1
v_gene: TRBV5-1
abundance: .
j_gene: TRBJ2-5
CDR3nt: TGCGCCAGCAGCAGAACAGGGGTCTCAGAGACCCAGTACTTC
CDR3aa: CASSRTGVSETQYF

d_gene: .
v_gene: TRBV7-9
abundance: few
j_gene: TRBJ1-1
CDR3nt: TGTGCCAGCAGCCCCCGGACAGAACATGAAGCTTTCTTT
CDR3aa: CASSPRTEHEAFF

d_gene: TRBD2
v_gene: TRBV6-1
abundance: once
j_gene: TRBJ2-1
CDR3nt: TGTGCCAGCAGTGGACTAGCGGGAGGACGATCCTACAATGAGCAGTTCTTC
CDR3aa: CASSGLAGGRSYNEQFF

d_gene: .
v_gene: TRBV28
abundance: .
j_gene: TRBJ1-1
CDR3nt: TGTGCCAGCAGGGACAGACTTGGGCTGTACACTGAAGCTTTCTTT
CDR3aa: CASRDRLGLYTEAFF

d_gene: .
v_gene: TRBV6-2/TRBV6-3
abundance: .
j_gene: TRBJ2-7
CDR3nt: TGTGCCAGCAGTTACCAGGGGCGGAGGGTCGACGAGCAGTACTTC
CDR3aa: CASSYQGRRVDEQYF

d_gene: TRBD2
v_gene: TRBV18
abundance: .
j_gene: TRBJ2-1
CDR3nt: TGTGCCAGCTCGACTGATAGCGGGAGGGCCGATGAGCAGTTCTTC
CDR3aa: CASSTDSGRADEQFF

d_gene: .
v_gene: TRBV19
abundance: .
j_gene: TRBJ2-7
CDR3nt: TGTGCCAGTAGTATCAAGACTCTATCCTACGAGCAGTACTTC
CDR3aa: CASSIKTLSYEQYF

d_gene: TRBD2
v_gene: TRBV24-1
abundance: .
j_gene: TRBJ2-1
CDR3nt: TGTGCCACCAGTGATCAGGGACTAGCGGGGGGCGGGGAGCAGTTCTTC
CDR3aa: CATSDQGLAGGGEQFF

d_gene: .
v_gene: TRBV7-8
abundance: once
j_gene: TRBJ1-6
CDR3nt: TGTGCCAGCAGCTTAGACACGAGCTCCTATAATTCACCCCTCCACTTT
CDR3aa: CASSLDTSSYNSPLHF

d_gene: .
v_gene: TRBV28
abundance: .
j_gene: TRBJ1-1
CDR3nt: TGTGCCAGCCAAGTCTGGGCGGACACTGAAGCTTTCTTT
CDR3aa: CASQVWADTEAFF

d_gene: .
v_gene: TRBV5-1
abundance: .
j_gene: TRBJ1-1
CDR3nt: TGCGCCAGCAGCTCGAGCTTCCAGGTTAACACTGAAGCTTTCTTT
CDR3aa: CASSSSFQVNTEAFF

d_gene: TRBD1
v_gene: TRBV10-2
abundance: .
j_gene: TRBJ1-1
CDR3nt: TGCGCCAGCAGTGAGTTTGGGACAGGGGGATTGAACACTGAAGCTTTCTTT
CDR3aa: CASSEFGTGGLNTEAFF

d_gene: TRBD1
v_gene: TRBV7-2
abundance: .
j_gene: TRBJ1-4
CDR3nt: TGTGCCAGCAGCTTTAGACAGGGGCATGAAAAACTGTTTTTT
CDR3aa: CASSFRQGHEKLFF

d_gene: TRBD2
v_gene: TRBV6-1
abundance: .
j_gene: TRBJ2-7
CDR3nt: TGTGCCAGCAGTGAAGGGACTAGTGAGCAGTACTTC
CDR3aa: CASSEGTSEQYF

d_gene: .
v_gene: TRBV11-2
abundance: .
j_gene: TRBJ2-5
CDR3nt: TGTGCCAGCAGCTTAGGTGTCGGCCCCCAAGAGACCCAGTACTTC
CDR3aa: CASSLGVGPQETQYF

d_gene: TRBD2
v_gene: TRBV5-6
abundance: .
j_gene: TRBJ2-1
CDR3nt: TGTGCCAGCAGCTTGGGCGCGGGGGACCTACTTCTTGAGCAGTTCTTC
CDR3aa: CASSLGAGDLLLEQFF

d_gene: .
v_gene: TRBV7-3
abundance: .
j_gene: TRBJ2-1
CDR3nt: TGTGCCAGCGCACGGGGCTATGAGCAGTTCTTC
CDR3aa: CASARGYEQFF

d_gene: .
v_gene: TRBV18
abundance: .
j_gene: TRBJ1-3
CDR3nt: TGTGCCAGCTCACCACCGTTGTCTAGGCTTTACTCTGGAAACACCATATATTTT
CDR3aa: CASSPPLSRLYSGNTIYF

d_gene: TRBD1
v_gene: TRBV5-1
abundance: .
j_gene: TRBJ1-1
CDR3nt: TGCGCCAGCAGCTTAGAGGGGGCGAACACTGAAGCTTTCTTT
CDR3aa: CASSLEGANTEAFF

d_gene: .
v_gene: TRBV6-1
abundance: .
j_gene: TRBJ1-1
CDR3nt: TGTGCCAGCAGTGAAAGGGTTAGGTTTACTGAAGCTTTCTTT
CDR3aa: CASSERVRFTEAFF

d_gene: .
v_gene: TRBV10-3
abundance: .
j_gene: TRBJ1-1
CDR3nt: TGTGCCATCAGCGAAAGGGGCCCTCCGGACACTGAAGCTTTCTTT
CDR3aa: CAISERGPPDTEAFF

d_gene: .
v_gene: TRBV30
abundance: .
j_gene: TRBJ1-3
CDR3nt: TGTGCCTGGAGTGTAGGATACTCTGGAAACACCATATATTTT
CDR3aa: CAWSVGYSGNTIYF